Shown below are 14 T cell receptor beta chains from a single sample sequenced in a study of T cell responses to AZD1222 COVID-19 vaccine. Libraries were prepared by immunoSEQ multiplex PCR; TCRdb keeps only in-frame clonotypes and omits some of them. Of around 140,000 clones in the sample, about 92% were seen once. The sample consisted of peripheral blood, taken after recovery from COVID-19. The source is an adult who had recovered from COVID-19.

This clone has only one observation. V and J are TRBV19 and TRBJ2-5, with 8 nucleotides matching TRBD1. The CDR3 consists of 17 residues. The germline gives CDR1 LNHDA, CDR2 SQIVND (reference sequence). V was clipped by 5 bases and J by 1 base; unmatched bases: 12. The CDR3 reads CASSEAGGRLLQETQYF. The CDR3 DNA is TGTGCCAGTAGTGAGGCAGGGGGCCGACTCCTCCAAGAGACCCAGTACTTC.

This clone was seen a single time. CDR3 residues: CASSLFTDTQYF. CDR3 DNA: TGTGCCAGCAGTTTATTCACAGATACGCAGTATTTT. The rearrangement uses TRBV6-5 and TRBJ2-3; D is unclear. Trimming shortened V by 4 bases and J by 2 bases, and 4 bases separated the two germline ends. The CDR3 is 12 amino acids. Germline CDR1 and CDR2: MNHEY and SVGAGI.

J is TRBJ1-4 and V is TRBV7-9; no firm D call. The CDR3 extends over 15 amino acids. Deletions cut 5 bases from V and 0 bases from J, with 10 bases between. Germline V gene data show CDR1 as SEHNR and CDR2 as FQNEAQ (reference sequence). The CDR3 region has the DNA TGTGCCAGCAGCCCCGGACTGACAACTAATGAAAAACTGTTTTTT. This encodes CASSPGLTTNEKLFF. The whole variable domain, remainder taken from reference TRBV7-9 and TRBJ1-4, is DTGVSQNPRHKITKRGQNVTFRCDPISEHNRLYWYRQTLGQGPEFLTYFQNEAQLEKSRLLSDRFSAERPKGSFSTLEIQRTEQGDSAMYLCASSPGLTTNEKLFFGSGTQLSVL.

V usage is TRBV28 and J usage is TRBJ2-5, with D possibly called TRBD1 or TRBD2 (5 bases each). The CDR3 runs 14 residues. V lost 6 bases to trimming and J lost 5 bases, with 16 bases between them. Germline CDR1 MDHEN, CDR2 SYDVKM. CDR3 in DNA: TGTGCCAGCAGCGCCTTTGGGGGAGAGGAGACCCAGTACTTC. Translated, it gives CASSAFGGEETQYF. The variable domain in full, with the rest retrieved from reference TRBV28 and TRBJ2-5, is DVKVTQSSRYLVKRTGEKVFLECVQDMDHENMFWYRQDPGLGLRLIYFSYDVKMKEKGDIPEGYSVSREKKERFSLILESASTNQTSMYLCASSAFGGEETQYFGPGTRLLVL.

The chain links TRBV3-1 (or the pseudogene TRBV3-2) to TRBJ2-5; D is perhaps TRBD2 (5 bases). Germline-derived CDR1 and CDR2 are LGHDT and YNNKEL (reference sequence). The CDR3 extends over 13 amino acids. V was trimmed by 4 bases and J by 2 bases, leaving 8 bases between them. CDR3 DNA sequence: TGTGCCAGCAGCCGAAGGGAGCAAGAGACCCAGTACTTC. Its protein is CASSRREQETQYF.

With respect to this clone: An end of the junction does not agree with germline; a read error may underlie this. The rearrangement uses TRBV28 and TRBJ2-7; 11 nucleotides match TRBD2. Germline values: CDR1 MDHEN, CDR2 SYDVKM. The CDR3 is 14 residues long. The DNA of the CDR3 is TGTGCCAGCAGTTTAGGGGGACTAGCGGACCAAAAGGACTTC. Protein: CASSLGGLADQKDF.

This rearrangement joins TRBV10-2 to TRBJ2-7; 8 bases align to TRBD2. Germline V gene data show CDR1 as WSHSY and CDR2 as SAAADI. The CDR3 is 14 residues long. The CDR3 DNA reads TGCGCAGCGGGAGTGGATGAGTTGGGCTACGAGCAGTACTTC. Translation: CAAGVDELGYEQYF.

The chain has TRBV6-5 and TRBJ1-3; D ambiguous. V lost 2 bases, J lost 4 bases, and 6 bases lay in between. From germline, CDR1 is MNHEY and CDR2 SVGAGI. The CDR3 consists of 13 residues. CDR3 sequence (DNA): TGTGCCAGCAGTTACAATGGGGGAAACACCATATATTTT. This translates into CASSYNGGNTIYF.

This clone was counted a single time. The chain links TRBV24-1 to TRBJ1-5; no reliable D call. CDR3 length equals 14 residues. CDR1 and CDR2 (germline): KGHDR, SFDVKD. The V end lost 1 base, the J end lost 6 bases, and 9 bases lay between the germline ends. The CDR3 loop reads CATSDLSAVQPQHF. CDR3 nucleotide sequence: TGTGCCACCAGTGATTTATCTGCGGTTCAGCCCCAGCATTTT.

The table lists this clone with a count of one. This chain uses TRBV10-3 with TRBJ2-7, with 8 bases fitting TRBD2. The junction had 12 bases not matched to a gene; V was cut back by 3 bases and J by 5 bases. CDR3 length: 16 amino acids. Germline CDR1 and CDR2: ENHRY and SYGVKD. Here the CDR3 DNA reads TGTGCCATCAGTGAAGGAAGCGGGAGTGTCACCAACGAGCAGTACTTC. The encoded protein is CAISEGSGSVTNEQYF.

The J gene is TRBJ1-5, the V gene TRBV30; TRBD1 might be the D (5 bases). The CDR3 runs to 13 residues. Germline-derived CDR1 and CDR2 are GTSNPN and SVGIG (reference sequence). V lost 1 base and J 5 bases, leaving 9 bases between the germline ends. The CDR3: CAWSEGTDQPQHF. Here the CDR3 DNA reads TGTGCCTGGAGTGAAGGGACGGATCAGCCCCAGCATTTT.

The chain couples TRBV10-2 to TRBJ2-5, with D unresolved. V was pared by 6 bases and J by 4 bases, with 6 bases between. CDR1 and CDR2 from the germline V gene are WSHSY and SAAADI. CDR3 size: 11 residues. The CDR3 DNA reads TGCGCCAGCAGCTATGGAGAGACCCAGTACTTC. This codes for CASSYGETQYF.

Here the CDR3 reads CASSPNEQGAGGYTF. The DNA of the CDR3 is TGTGCCAGCTCACCGAACGAACAGGGGGCCGGGGGCTACACCTTC. The chain has TRBV18 and TRBJ1-2; 9 nucleotides line up with TRBD1. CDR1 and CDR2 (germline): KGHSH, LQKENI. Trimming took 3 bases from V and 8 from J; bases not matched to a gene: 10. This CDR3 is built from 15 residues.

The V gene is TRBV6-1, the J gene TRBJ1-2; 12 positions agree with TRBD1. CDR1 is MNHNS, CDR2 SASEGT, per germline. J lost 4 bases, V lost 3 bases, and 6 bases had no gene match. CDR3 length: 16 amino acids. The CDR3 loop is CASSELGTGGFYGYTF. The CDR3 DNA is TGTGCCAGCAGTGAGTTAGGGACAGGGGGCTTCTATGGCTACACCTTC.